This T cell receptor beta chain was sequenced in a study of T-cell reconstitution after alpha-beta-depleted transplantation in children. During its preparation, the TCRbeta library received unique molecular identifiers. TCRdb recomputed calls from the PCR reads with MiXCR, one row per CDR3 protein. The repertoire holds hundreds of thousands of distinct CDR3 sequences, around 17% seen once, with approximately 1% in the top ten. From germline, CDR1 is DFQATT and CDR2 SNEGSKA (reference sequence). With 8 bases clipped from V and 7 bases from J, the junction kept 9 bases outside the gene matches. This CDR3 contains 14 residues. This clonotype was counted many times.

This chain joins TRBV20-1 and TRBJ2-4; 12 bases agree with TRBD2. The specimen was PBMCs from the stem cell graft donor, collected from the stem cell graft. The receptor was isolated from a human donor who donated a stem cell graft to a child with acute myeloid leukemia. Here the CDR3 reads CSSTSGGTMNIQYF. Written as DNA, the CDR3 is TGCAGTTCGACTAGCGGGGGTACGATGAACATTCAGTACTTC.